What follows describes a single TCR beta chain. Its antigen is currently unknown. This entry is derived from a study of cytotoxic CD8 clonotypes in ibrutinib-treated CLL. General study points: At baseline, clonality was higher than in age-matched healthy donors and correlated with CD8+ counts. A rise in clonality was seen at ibrutinib response, and a fall back toward baseline was seen at progression.

Germline CDR1 and CDR2: SGHNT and YYREEE (reference sequence). This CDR3 is 15 amino acids long. Trimming took 9 bases from V and 1 from J; bases not matched to a gene: 9. Sequencing was performed with immunoSEQ multiplex PCR; in TCRdb, only in-frame clones are kept and a portion is missing. Of roughly 180,000 clones listed, around three quarters are singletons. This sequence originates from a human donor with chronic lymphocytic leukemia. The sequencing here drew on PBMCs, taken after 24 months of ibrutinib treatment. The chain joins TRBV5-4 to TRBJ2-2; TRBD2 matches 7 bases. As DNA, the CDR3 is TGTGCCACCAGGGATCGCGGGAGGAACACCGGGGAGCTGTTTTTT. This sequence encodes CATRDRGRNTGELFF.